Sequencing of this TCR beta chain was carried out in a study of CD8 T cell repertoires and HIV-1 epitope variants. For the study at large: Each of Twenty-five Gag and Nef epitope peptides stimulated a separate culture. Controls were a CMV, EBV and flu peptide pool, Ebola AY9 negative control, and no-peptide well. An uncultured baseline aliquot held 1M T cells.

Note on this clone: Its cognate antigen is unknown.

The CDR3 is 14 amino acids. Between the trimmed V and J ends, which lost 3 bases and 1 base, there was a span of 6 bases. In germline, CDR1 is SEHNR, CDR2 FQNEAQ (reference sequence). TCRdb's table, derived via immunoSEQ multiplex PCR, lists solely in-frame clones and lacks some. The table lists about 5,000 clones, approximately 73% of them singletons. The TCR sequence derives from a male donor with HIV. The V call is TRBV7-9, the J call TRBJ2-2; no firm D call. Sequenced: cultured CD8+ T cells derived from PBMCs. DNA for the CDR3: TGTGCCAGCAGCTTTCGCGGGAACACCGGGGAGCTGTTTTTT. Its translation: CASSFRGNTGELFF. Drawing the rest from reference TRBV7-9 and TRBJ2-2, the complete variable domain is DTGVSQNPRHKITKRGQNVTFRCDPISEHNRLYWYRQTLGQGPEFLTYFQNEAQLEKSRLLSDRFSAERPKGSFSTLEIQRTEQGDSAMYLCASSFRGNTGELFFGEGSRLTVL.